The entry below describes one T cell receptor (beta chain). Its target is unknown. The data stem from a study of CD8 T cells in Susac syndrome. Study information: Patients with Susac syndrome were therapy-naive, on corticosteroids, or on intravenous immunoglobulin alone at blood draw.

General observations from the study: Susac syndrome CD8+ repertoires were clonally expanded, most strongly in CD8+ TEMRA cells. Acknowledgment was made by the study that its TCR sequencing and HLA analysis involved a relatively small number of individuals.

Random hexamers primed reverse transcription of about 0.5 to 1 ug RNA. Each CDR3 protein gets one entry after TCRdb re-called the immunoSEQ multiplex PCR reads with MiXCR. The sample holds about 76,000 distinct CDR3 sequences, roughly 92% seen once. Trimming cost V 5 bases and J 3 bases, with 10 bases left between them. Germline V gives CDR1 SEHNR, CDR2 FQNEAQ (reference sequence). The CDR3 covers 13 residues. The clonotype was recovered from a human donor with Susac syndrome. The chain recombines TRBV7-9 with TRBJ1-2; D unclear. Sequences were obtained from CD8+ T cells from PBMCs. This chain's CDR3 is CASSQYTDYGYTF. The CDR3 coding sequence is TGTGCCAGCAGCCAATATACAGACTATGGCTACACCTTC.